This T cell receptor beta chain came from a study of CD8 T cells in Susac syndrome (dated by TCRdb to the late 2010s). At the level of the whole study: Whether CD8+ T cell activation and differentiation in Susac syndrome was antigen driven was tested using repertoire sequencing. What the work shows at the level of the full study, not this receptor alone: The number of individuals in the TCR sequencing and HLA analysis was recognized as being relatively small.

CDR1 KGHSH and CDR2 LQKENI were looked up in the germline V gene. Reading from cysteine to phenylalanine, the CDR3 counts 14 amino acids. Only the CDR3 region is kept as DNA, spanning 42 bases read in frame from base 1. For this chain, trimming is 3 bases at the V end and 5 bases at the J end, and the number of junction bases without a gene match is 6. RNA was extracted using the RNeasy kit, and about 0.5 to 1 ug of the RNA was reverse transcribed with random hexamers. TCR beta CDR3 regions were amplified with the immunoSEQ multiplex PCR assay covering 54 Vbeta and 13 Jbeta segments. To correct PCR amplification bias, a synthetic template baseline was used for both primer optimization and computational correction. The authors' analysis ran thus. Reads were annotated to V, D and J genes according to IMGT and were analyzed with immunoSEQ Analyzer, with only productive sequences retained. Clonality was calculated as one minus the Shannon entropy normalized by log2 of the number of productive unique sequences. Public and private clones were assessed among the 100 most prevalent clones of each patient and control. Susac-specific clones were defined as absent from healthy and MS cohorts, about 1,100 published viral clones and other ImmuneACCESS disease sequences. TCRdb reprocessing: public reads trimmed at Q25 with fastp, clones called with MiXCR, in-frame beta chains kept. Merged by CDR3 protein, the rows form single entries marked with the most common genes and DNA. TCRdb, not the authors, supplied the V and J calls. The sample table records roughly 120,000 distinct CDR3 sequences; 94% of these occur just once. Roughly 0.092% of the sample is in the top ten clones.

High-throughput TCR beta sequencing profiled peripheral blood CD8+ and CD4+ T cells from healthy donors, Susac syndrome patients and multiple sclerosis patients. The healthy donors served as controls matched for age and sex. Bulk CD8+ and CD4+ T cells were purified magnetically by negative isolation, whereas CD8+ TEMRA cells were enriched by FACS. Blood was collected in EDTA tubes and processed within 24 hours, with PBMCs isolated through density gradient centrifugation. PBMCs intended for TCR sequencing were cryopreserved in liquid nitrogen and were subsequently thawed in a 37 degrees C water bath. A purity of at least 90% was achieved for sorted or isolated CD4+, CD8+ and CD8+ TEMRA cells. Worth noting for this clonotype: Its antigen remains undetermined. No much larger clone exists at a distance of one base, and base qualities are not known.

What was sequenced was CD4+ T cells from PBMCs. The chain joins TRBV18 to TRBJ2-5, with 7 bases matching TRBD2. The source of this sequence is a human donor in good health. The DNA reads as follows: TGTGCCAGCTCACCGGGAGGGAGAAGGGAGACCCAGTACTTC. Its translation reads: CASSPGGRRETQYF.